These T cell receptor beta chains were read from a single sample in a study of T cell repertoires in cytomegalovirus infection. Each CDR3 protein gets one entry after TCRdb re-called the reads with MiXCR. The table has about 180,000 distinct CDR3 sequences, 20% to 25% seen once. No antigen has been assigned to these receptors. Material: CD8+ T cells from cultured PBMCs, obtained from culture after CMV antigen stimulation. All receptors derive from a human donor in good health (CMV status not recorded). Some clones in this sample may be carry-over from other donors' samples. CDR3s include the opening cysteine and the closing phenylalanine or tryptophan. Expanded clones are given a class, and other clones once, few, many or no size at all.

size: -; V: TRBV7-8; J: TRBJ1-2; CDR3: CASSHTQADSYGYTF
size: -; V: TRBV7-8; J: TRBJ2-2; CDR3: CASSLEISPGELFF
size: few; V: TRBV7-9; J: TRBJ2-7; CDR3: CASSLNSGRSYEQYF
size: -; V: TRBV12-5; J: TRBJ1-5; CDR3: CASGLVLDQPQHF
size: -; V: TRBV6-2/TRBV6-3; J: TRBJ2-1; CDR3: CASSFSFYNEQFF
size: few; V: TRBV20-1; J: TRBJ2-7; CDR3: CSAAGPNSYEQYF
size: many; V: TRBV4-3; J: TRBJ2-2; CDR3: CASSQDLSGAPTDHSTGELFF
size: -; V: TRBV2; J: TRBJ1-2; CDR3: CASSGPERAGYTF
size: -; V: TRBV12-3/TRBV12-4; J: TRBJ2-3; CDR3: CASSLVRINTDTQYF
size: -; V: TRBV27; J: TRBJ2-2; CDR3: CASSRASGGENTGELFF
size: -; V: TRBV11-2; J: TRBJ2-7; CDR3: CASSLKAGQAYEQYF
size: -; V: TRBV7-9; J: TRBJ2-3; CDR3: CASSPGGAPDTQYF
size: -; V: TRBV5-1; J: TRBJ1-6; CDR3: CASSWSEPYNSPLHF
size: medium-sized; V: TRBV27; J: TRBJ2-7; CDR3: CASSLLFGQAEPGYEQYF
size: -; V: TRBV27; J: TRBJ2-7; CDR3: CASSFGGASYEQYF
size: -; V: TRBV11-1; J: TRBJ2-7; CDR3: CASSPPHNEQYF
size: few; V: TRBV5-6; J: TRBJ2-1; CDR3: CASSRAEGWDEFF
size: few; V: TRBV4-1; J: TRBJ1-2; CDR3: CASSQPSKPGHNYGYTF
size: -; V: TRBV7-6; J: TRBJ2-3; CDR3: CASSSAGTGPSTDTQYF
size: -; V: TRBV7-9; J: TRBJ1-4; CDR3: CASSGDRVREKLFF
size: -; V: TRBV4-1; J: TRBJ1-1; CDR3: CASSHSTGANTEAFF
size: -; V: TRBV20-1; J: TRBJ1-2; CDR3: CSALPDGSYGYTF
size: -; V: TRBV7-8; J: TRBJ2-7; CDR3: CASSLDRGKNYEQYF
size: few; V: TRBV7-2; J: TRBJ1-1; CDR3: CASSLATGNTEAFF
size: -; V: TRBV7-2; J: TRBJ1-5; CDR3: CASSLADRGGRQPQHF
size: -; V: TRBV5-1; J: TRBJ1-2; CDR3: CASSLTRDSYRGHYGYTF
size: few; V: TRBV7-9; J: TRBJ1-1; CDR3: CASSSGDTGVNTEAFF
size: -; V: TRBV5-1; J: TRBJ2-5; CDR3: CASSWTLQETQYF
size: -; V: TRBV6-2/TRBV6-3; J: TRBJ2-1; CDR3: CASSYFGTSEVAEQFF
size: -; V: TRBV4-3; J: TRBJ1-6; CDR3: CASSQTWGASNSPLHF
size: few; V: TRBV27; J: TRBJ2-7; CDR3: CASSYGASLQQYF
size: few; V: TRBV7-2; J: TRBJ2-4; CDR3: CASSSGVGGGLAKNIQYF
size: -; V: TRBV27; J: TRBJ2-1; CDR3: CASSLIPGRENEQFF
size: few; V: TRBV12-3/TRBV12-4; J: TRBJ2-1; CDR3: CASSLGRANEQFF
size: few; V: TRBV6-2/TRBV6-3; J: TRBJ1-1; CDR3: CASSYGPDRLRQAFF
size: -; V: TRBV4-1; J: TRBJ2-2; CDR3: CASSQRPGYTGELFF